The next 26 T cell receptor beta chains were all read from a single sample in a study of blood T cells in healthy people across ages. Sample-barcoded 5' priming and a J-beta primer mix drove a second PCR of roughly 7 to 11 cycles. TCRdb re-called the 5' RACE reads through MiXCR, storing one row per CDR3 protein. Here the sample spans about 930,000 distinct CDR3 sequences, roughly 28% being singletons. The same specimen was also included in a second study, on T cells of mothers and their children.

Sequencing was carried out using blood. These receptors all stem from a woman aged 40-49 years in good health.

This clonotype was seen at least ten times. The chain joins TRBV28 to TRBJ1-2; TRBD1 agrees at 7 bases. The CDR3 is made up of 13 amino acids. The germline V gene encodes CDR1 MDHEN and CDR2 SYDVKM. V shed 7 bases and J 5 bases; nucleotides not matched to a gene: 7. The DNA of the CDR3 is TGTGCCAGCATTGCAGGGGGAGGGTATGGCTACACCTTC. This codes for CASIAGGGYGYTF.

This clonotype was seen more than once but under ten times. This chain uses TRBV5-1 with TRBJ1-2; 8 bases map to TRBD1. The length of the CDR3 is 16 residues. V shed 1 base and J 4 bases; nucleotides not matched to a gene: 9. The germline V gene has CDR1 SGHRS and CDR2 YFSETQ. In nucleotides, the CDR3 is TGCGCCAGCAGCTTGTCCGGGACAGGAGCTTTCTATGGCTACACCTTC. This gives the protein CASSLSGTGAFYGYTF.

This clonotype appeared a few times. This chain connects TRBV7-9 to TRBJ1-2, with D unresolved. Germline CDR1 is SEHNR and CDR2 is FQNEAQ (reference sequence). V was trimmed by 6 bases and J by 4 bases, leaving 9 bases between them. The CDR3 runs 12 residues. CDR3 protein: CASRMASYGYTF. DNA for the CDR3: TGTGCCAGCAGGATGGCTAGCTATGGCTACACCTTC.

This clonotype showed up just a few times. The chain has TRBV7-9 and TRBJ2-5, with D uncertain. The CDR3 has 12 amino acids. Germline V gives CDR1 SEHNR, CDR2 FQNEAQ (reference sequence). V lost 5 bases and J lost 3, with 7 bases in between. This CDR3 is CASSPEKETQYF. CDR3 DNA: TGTGCCAGCAGCCCCGAGAAAGAGACCCAGTACTTC.

V is TRBV28 and J is TRBJ2-7; D is undetermined. This CDR3 spans 15 amino acids. Germline CDR1 is MDHEN and CDR2 is SYDVKM. V lost 6 bases and J 0 bases, leaving 15 bases between the germline ends. CDR3 protein: CASSPTQNYSYEQYF. The CDR3 bases are TGTGCCAGCAGCCCGACCCAAAATTACTCCTACGAGCAGTACTTC.

This clonotype has more than one count but fewer than ten. This rearrangement joins TRBV5-1 to TRBJ2-3, with D unclear. The length of the CDR3 is 16 residues. Germline-derived CDR1 and CDR2 are SGHRS and YFSETQ. Trimming took off 4 bases at V and 0 bases at J, with 15 bases between the two ends. CDR3 protein: CASSNEYTRSTDTQYF. The CDR3 region has the DNA TGCGCCAGCAGCAATGAGTACACCAGAAGCACAGATACGCAGTATTTT.

Points on this clonotype: A much larger clone lies a single base off, so this may be a read error. The V gene is TRBV20-1, the J gene TRBJ2-7; D call uncertain. The CDR3 loop spans 14 amino acids. The germline CDR1 and CDR2 sequences are DFQATT and SNEGSKA (reference sequence). Trimming left V 7 bases short and J 9 bases short, with 25 bases between. This CDR3 reads CSVATLYRINGQYF. As DNA, the CDR3 is TGCAGTGTTGCGACATTATACCGTATCAACGGGCAGTACTTC.

The rearrangement uses TRBV20-1 and TRBJ2-5; D is possibly TRBD2 (7 bases). Trimming took off 1 base at V and 4 bases at J, with 19 bases between the two ends. The CDR3 contains 16 residues. Germline V gives CDR1 DFQATT, CDR2 SNEGSKA (reference sequence). The chain's CDR3 is CSARVLGGGFIETQYF. The CDR3 nucleotides are TGCAGTGCTAGAGTCTTGGGAGGGGGTTTCATAGAGACCCAGTACTTC.

This clonotype has at least ten counts. The chain joins TRBV5-1 to TRBJ2-5; the D gene is possibly TRBD2 (5 bases). V was clipped by 0 bases and J by 3 bases, with 9 bases between them. CDR1 is SGHRS and CDR2 is YFSETQ in the germline V gene. The CDR3 has 14 residues. The CDR3 spells CASSLGLPEETQYF. The CDR3 nucleotides are TGCGCCAGCAGCTTGGGACTACCTGAAGAGACCCAGTACTTC.

This clonotype was seen more than once but under ten times. The rearrangement uses TRBV7-9 and TRBJ2-1; D uncertain. The germline V and J ends were trimmed by 3 bases and 15 bases, with 9 bases remaining between them. CDR3 length: 10 amino acids. Germline CDR1 is SEHNR and CDR2 is FQNEAQ (reference sequence). The CDR3 region is CASSLLELFF. The CDR3 coding sequence is TGTGCCAGCAGCTTGCTGGAACTGTTCTTC.

This clonotype turned up a few times. Germline and junction disagree at one end, which may indicate a read error. V and J are TRBV28 and TRBJ2-5; D is perhaps TRBD1 (5 bases). The germline gives CDR1 MDHEN, CDR2 SYDVKM. The CDR3 sequence is 13 residues long. The CDR3 loop reads CATSDTAQETQYF. DNA of the CDR3: TGCGCCACCTCGGACACAGCACAAGAGACCCAGTACTTC.

The chain couples TRBV5-1 to TRBJ1-4; TRBD1 agrees at 9 bases. CDR1 and CDR2 from the germline V gene are SGHRS and YFSETQ. The CDR3 extends over 16 amino acids. J gave up 5 bases and V 0 bases, and 5 bases lay outside the gene matches. The CDR3 spells CASSLDPGQGNEKLFF. CDR3 nucleotides: TGCGCCAGCAGCTTGGACCCCGGACAGGGGAATGAAAAACTGTTTTTT.

As regards this clonotype: A read error may produce the germline difference seen at one junction end. The chain couples TRBV7-2 to TRBJ2-3; tentative D call: TRBD2 (5 bases). This CDR3 contains 15 residues. Germline assignment: CDR1 SGHTA and CDR2 FQGNSA. CDR3 bases: TGTGCTAGCAGCTTAGGCCGTACGGGGACAGATACGCAGTATTTT. It is translated as CASSLGRTGTDTQYF.

This clonotype has a handful of counts. The CDR3 loop is CASSSQANYGYTF. DNA of the CDR3: TGTGCCAGCAGCTCCCAGGCTAACTATGGCTACACCTTC. V gene TRBV7-9 combines with J gene TRBJ1-2, with no clear D. The germline V gene encodes CDR1 SEHNR and CDR2 FQNEAQ (reference sequence). The V end was cut by 4 bases, the J end by 0 bases, with 6 bases between. The CDR3 has 13 amino acids.

This clonotype has a count of ten or more. V usage is TRBV12-3 or TRBV12-4 and J usage is TRBJ2-7; TRBD1 agrees at 7 bases. The CDR3 totals 15 residues. The junction had 7 bases not matched to a gene; V was cut back by 5 bases and J by 0 bases. CDR3 protein: CASSPARGSSYEQYF. CDR3 coding DNA: TGTGCCAGCAGTCCGGCCAGGGGGAGCTCCTACGAGCAGTACTTC.

This clonotype was observed many times. The genes are TRBV7-9 and TRBJ1-6; D call uncertain. This CDR3 has 16 amino acids. Trimming took 1 base from V and 3 from J, leaving 10 bases between them. CDR1 and CDR2 (germline): SEHNR, FQNEAQ (reference sequence). For the CDR3, the DNA is TGTGCCAGCAGCTTAGGGTCCGGGTTCTATAATTCACCCCTCCACTTT. Translating gives CASSLGSGFYNSPLHF. Supplemented by reference TRBV7-9 and TRBJ1-6, the full variable domain reads DTGVSQNPRHKITKRGQNVTFRCDPISEHNRLYWYRQTLGQGPEFLTYFQNEAQLEKSRLLSDRFSAERPKGSFSTLEIQRTEQGDSAMYLCASSLGSGFYNSPLHFGNGTRLTVT.

V and J are TRBV7-2 and TRBJ2-4; 9 nucleotides agree with TRBD1. Trimming took 1 base from V and 13 from J; bases not matched to a gene: 11. Germline assignment: CDR1 SGHTA and CDR2 FQGNSA. CDR3 length: 15 amino acids. CDR3 protein: CASSLGRTGVGEQYF. The CDR3 nucleotides read TGTGCCAGCAGCTTAGGTCGGACAGGGGTCGGTGAGCAGTACTTC.

The chain combines TRBV5-1 with TRBJ2-5; 7 bases are shared with TRBD2. Germline V CDR1 and CDR2: SGHRS, YFSETQ. This CDR3 region has 15 residues. J was trimmed by 1 base and V by 0 bases; bases with no gene match: 3. The CDR3 nucleotides are TGCGCCAGCAGCTTGGGAGCGGGGATCCAAGAGACCCAGTACTTC. It specifies CASSLGAGIQETQYF. Supplemented by reference TRBV5-1 and TRBJ2-5, the full variable domain reads KAGVTQTPRYLIKTRGQQVTLSCSPISGHRSVSWYQQTPGQGLQFLFEYFSETQRNKGNFPGRFSGRQFSNSRSEMNVSTLELGDSALYLCASSLGAGIQETQYFGPGTRLLVL.

On this clonotype: A single base separates this from a much larger clone, so it may be a read error. The chain employs TRBV27 and TRBJ2-7, with a possible D match to TRBD1 (5 bases). The V gene's germline CDR1 is MNHEY and CDR2 SMNVEV (reference sequence). This CDR3 is 15 amino acids long. The CDR3 loop is CASSSLAGRSYGQYF. Written as DNA, the CDR3 is TGTGCCAGCAGTTCTCTGGCAGGGCGATCCTACGGGCAGTACTTC.

This clonotype was seen repeatedly, ten times or more. J is TRBJ2-5 and V is TRBV5-1; the D gene could be TRBD1 or TRBD2 (5 bases each). V lost 4 bases and J 4 bases, leaving 17 bases between the germline ends. CDR1 is SGHRS, CDR2 YFSETQ, per germline. This CDR3 is built from 15 residues. The CDR3 loop is CASSTGRRGRETQYF. The CDR3, as DNA: TGCGCCAGCAGCACCGGACGACGGGGCCGAGAGACCCAGTACTTC.

This clonotype showed up just a few times. V usage is TRBV7-9 and J usage is TRBJ2-1; 14 bases line up with TRBD2. In germline, CDR1 is SEHNR, CDR2 FQNEAQ (reference sequence). This CDR3 has 18 residues. Losses at the gene ends were 5 bases for V and 8 bases for J; bases not matched to a gene: 14. CDR3 nucleotide sequence: TGTGCCAGCAGCGTCACCGGGACTAGCGGGGGACCTTTCCATGAGCAGTTCTTC. Amino acid sequence: CASSVTGTSGGPFHEQFF. Together with reference TRBV7-9 and TRBJ2-1, the CDR3 gives the full variable domain: DTGVSQNPRHKITKRGQNVTFRCDPISEHNRLYWYRQTLGQGPEFLTYFQNEAQLEKSRLLSDRFSAERPKGSFSTLEIQRTEQGDSAMYLCASSVTGTSGGPFHEQFFGPGTRLTVL.

The J gene is TRBJ2-6, the V gene TRBV21-1. TRBV21-1 is tagged as a pseudogene. This CDR3 is 16 amino acids long. Here the CDR3 reads CASSKAGFSGANVLTF. CDR3 bases: TGTGCCAGCAGCAAAGCGGGATTCTCTGGGGCCAACGTCCTGACTTTC.

The chain joins TRBV18 to TRBJ1-2; D is unresolved. The V gene's germline CDR1 is KGHSH and CDR2 LQKENI. Trimming took 2 bases from V and 7 from J, leaving 11 bases between them. The CDR3 totals 13 residues. Here the CDR3 DNA reads TGTGCCAGCTCACCAGCGCCGGATACTGGCTACACCTTC. Its translation: CASSPAPDTGYTF. Variable domain in full (rest from reference TRBV18 and TRBJ1-2): NAGVMQNPRHLVRRRGQEARLRCSPMKGHSHVYWYRQLPEEGLKFMVYLQKENIIDESGMPKERFSAEFPKEGPSILRIQQVVRGDSAAYFCASSPAPDTGYTFGSGTRLTVV.

The chain links TRBV7-2 to TRBJ2-7, with 9 bases identical to TRBD1. CDR3 length equals 15 residues. Looked up from germline, CDR1 is SGHTA and CDR2 is FQGNSA. Germline trimming cut 1 base from V and 2 bases from J; bases unmatched to any gene: 3. The CDR3: CASSLEGTGPYEQYF. The CDR3 DNA follows: TGTGCCAGCAGCTTAGAGGGGACAGGGCCCTACGAGCAGTACTTC.

This clonotype has a count of ten or more. The rearrangement uses TRBV6-1 and TRBJ2-7; 8 nucleotides match TRBD1. The germline V gene encodes CDR1 MNHNS and CDR2 SASEGT. The V and J ends lost 7 bases and 3 bases, in that order; junction bases with no gene match: 8. The CDR3 has 14 amino acids. CDR3 DNA sequence: TGTGCCAGCATAAAGCAGGGGGCTATCTACGAGCAGTACTTC. Its translation is CASIKQGAIYEQYF.

This clonotype was observed many times. The J gene is TRBJ2-7, the V gene TRBV5-1, with D maybe TRBD1 (6 bases). The V gene lost 0 bases and the J gene lost 8 bases, with 24 bases spanning the gap. The CDR3 consists of 17 residues. Looked up from germline, CDR1 is SGHRS and CDR2 is YFSETQ. In nucleotides, the CDR3 is TGCGCCAGCAGCTTGGAGGGGGTTGCGGACCCCCGGGATAAGCAGTACTTC. The encoded protein is CASSLEGVADPRDKQYF.